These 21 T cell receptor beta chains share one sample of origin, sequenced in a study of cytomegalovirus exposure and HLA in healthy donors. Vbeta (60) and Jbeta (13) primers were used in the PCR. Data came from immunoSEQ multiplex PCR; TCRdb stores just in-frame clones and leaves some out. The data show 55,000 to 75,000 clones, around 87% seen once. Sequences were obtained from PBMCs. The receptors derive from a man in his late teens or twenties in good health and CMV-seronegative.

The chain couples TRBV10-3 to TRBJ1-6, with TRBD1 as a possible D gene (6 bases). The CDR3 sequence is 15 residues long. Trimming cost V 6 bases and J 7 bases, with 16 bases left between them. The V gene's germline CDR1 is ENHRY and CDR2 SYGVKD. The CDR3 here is CAIRGATGKNSPLHF. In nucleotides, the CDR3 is TGTGCCATCAGGGGGGCCACAGGGAAAAATTCACCCCTCCACTTT.

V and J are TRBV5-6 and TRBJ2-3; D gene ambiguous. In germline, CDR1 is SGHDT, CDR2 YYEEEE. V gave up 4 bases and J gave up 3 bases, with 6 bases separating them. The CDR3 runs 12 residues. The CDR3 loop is CASSPTTDTQYF. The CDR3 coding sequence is TGTGCCAGCAGCCCTACTACAGATACGCAGTATTTT.

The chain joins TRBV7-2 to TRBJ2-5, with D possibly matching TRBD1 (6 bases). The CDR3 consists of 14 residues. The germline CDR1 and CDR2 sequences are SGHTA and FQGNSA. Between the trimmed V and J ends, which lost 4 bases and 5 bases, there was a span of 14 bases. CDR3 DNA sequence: TGTGCCAGCAGCTCCCTCTTAAGGGGGGAGACCCAGTACTTC. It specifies CASSSLLRGETQYF.

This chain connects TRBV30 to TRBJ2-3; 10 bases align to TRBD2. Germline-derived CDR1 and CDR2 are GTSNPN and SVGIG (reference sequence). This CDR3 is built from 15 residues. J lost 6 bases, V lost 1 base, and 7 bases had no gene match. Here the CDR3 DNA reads TGTGCCTGGAGTGGAGAGCGGGGGGGCTGGGATACGCAGTATTTT. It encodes CAWSGERGGWDTQYF. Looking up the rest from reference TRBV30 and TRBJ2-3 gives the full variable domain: SQTIHQWPATLVQPVGSPLSLECTVEGTSNPNLYWYRQAAGRGLQLLFYSVGIGQISSEVPQNLSASRPQDRQFILSSKKLLLSDSGFYLCAWSGERGGWDTQYFGPGTRLTVL.

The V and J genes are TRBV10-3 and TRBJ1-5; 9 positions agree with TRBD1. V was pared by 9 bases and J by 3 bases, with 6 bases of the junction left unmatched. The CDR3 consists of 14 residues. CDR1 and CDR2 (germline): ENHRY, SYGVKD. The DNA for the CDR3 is TGTGCCATAAGAGGACAGGGGTCCAATCAGCCCCAGCATTTT. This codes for CAIRGQGSNQPQHF.

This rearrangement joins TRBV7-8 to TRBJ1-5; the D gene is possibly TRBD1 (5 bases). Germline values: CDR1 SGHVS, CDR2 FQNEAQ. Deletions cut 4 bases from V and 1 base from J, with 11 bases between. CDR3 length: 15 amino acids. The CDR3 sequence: CASSSDGGSNQPQHF. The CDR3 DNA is TGTGCCAGCAGCTCGGACGGGGGGAGCAATCAGCCCCAGCATTTT.

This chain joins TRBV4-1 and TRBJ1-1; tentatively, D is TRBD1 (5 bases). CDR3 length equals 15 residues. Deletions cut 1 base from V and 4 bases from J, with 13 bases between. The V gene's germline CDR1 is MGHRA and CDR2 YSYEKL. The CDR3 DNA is TGCGCCAGCAGCCAAGGGGAGGGGATGGGCACTGAAGCTTTCTTT. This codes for CASSQGEGMGTEAFF.

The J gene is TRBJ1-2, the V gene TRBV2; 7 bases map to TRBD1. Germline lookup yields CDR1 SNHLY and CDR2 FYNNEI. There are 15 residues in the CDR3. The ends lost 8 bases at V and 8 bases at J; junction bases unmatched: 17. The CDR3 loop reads CASATGTLFSSGYTF. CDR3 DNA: TGTGCCAGCGCGACAGGGACACTATTCAGCAGCGGCTACACCTTC.

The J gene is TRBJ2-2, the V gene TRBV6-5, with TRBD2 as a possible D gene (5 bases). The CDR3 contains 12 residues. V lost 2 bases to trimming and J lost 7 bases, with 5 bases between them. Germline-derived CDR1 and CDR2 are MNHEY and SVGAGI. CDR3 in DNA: TGTGCCAGCAGTTACCGGGACGGGGAGCTGTTTTTT. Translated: CASSYRDGELFF.

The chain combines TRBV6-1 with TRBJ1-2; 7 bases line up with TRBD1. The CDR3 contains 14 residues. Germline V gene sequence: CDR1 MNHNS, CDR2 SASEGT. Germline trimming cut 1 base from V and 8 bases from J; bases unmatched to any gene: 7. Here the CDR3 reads CASSEEGAIHGYTF. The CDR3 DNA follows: TGTGCCAGCAGTGAAGAGGGGGCAATCCACGGCTACACCTTC.

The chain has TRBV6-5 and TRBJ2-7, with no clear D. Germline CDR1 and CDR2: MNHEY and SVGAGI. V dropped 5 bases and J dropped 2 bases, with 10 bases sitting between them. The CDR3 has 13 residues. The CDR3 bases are TGTGCCAGCAGTCCCCCGGCGGCCTACGAGCAGTACTTC. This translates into CASSPPAAYEQYF.

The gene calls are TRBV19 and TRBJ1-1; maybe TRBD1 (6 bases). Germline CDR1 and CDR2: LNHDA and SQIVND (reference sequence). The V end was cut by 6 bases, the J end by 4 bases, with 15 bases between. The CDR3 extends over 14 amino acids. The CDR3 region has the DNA TGTGCCAGTAGCTTGGGAGGGGGGGGCACTGAAGCTTTCTTT. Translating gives CASSLGGGGTEAFF.

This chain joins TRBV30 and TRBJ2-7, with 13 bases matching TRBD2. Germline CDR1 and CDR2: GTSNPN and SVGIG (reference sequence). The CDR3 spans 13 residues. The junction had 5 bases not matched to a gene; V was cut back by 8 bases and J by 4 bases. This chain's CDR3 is CAGGLAGSYEQYF. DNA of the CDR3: TGTGCCGGGGGACTAGCGGGGTCTTACGAGCAGTACTTC.

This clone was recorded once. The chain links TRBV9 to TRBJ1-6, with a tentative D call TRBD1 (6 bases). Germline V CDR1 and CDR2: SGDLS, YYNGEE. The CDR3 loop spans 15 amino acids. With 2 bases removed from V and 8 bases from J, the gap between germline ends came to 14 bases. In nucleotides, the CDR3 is TGTGCCAGCAGCGTCTTTGGGAGGGGGGATTCACCCCTCCACTTT. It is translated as CASSVFGRGDSPLHF. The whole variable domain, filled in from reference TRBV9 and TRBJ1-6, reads DSGVTQTPKHLITATGQRVTLRCSPRSGDLSVYWYQQSLDQGLQFLIQYYNGEERAKGNILERFSAQQFPDLHSELNLSSLELGDSALYFCASSVFGRGDSPLHFGNGTRLTVT.

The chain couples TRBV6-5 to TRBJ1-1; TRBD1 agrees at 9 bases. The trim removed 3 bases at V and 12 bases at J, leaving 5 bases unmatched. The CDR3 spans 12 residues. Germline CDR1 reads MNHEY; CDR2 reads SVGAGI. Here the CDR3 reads CASSYGQGSSFF. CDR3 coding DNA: TGTGCCAGCAGTTATGGACAGGGGAGTTCTTTCTTT.

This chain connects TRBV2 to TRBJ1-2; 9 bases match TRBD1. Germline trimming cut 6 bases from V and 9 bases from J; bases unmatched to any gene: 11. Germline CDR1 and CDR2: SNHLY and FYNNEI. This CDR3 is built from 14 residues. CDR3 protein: CASRIGTGQGSYTF. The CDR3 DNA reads TGTGCCAGCAGGATAGGTACGGGACAGGGTAGCTACACCTTC.

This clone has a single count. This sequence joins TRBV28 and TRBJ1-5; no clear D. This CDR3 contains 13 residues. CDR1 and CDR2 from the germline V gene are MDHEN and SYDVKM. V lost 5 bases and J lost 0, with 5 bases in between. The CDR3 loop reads CASSQLSNQPQHF. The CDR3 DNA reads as TGTGCCAGCAGTCAACTTAGCAATCAGCCCCAGCATTTT.

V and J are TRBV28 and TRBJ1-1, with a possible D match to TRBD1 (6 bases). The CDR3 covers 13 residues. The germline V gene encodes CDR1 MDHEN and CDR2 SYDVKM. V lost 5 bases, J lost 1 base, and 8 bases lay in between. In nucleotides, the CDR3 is TGTGCCAGCAGTCGGACAGCGAACACTGAAGCTTTCTTT. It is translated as CASSRTANTEAFF.

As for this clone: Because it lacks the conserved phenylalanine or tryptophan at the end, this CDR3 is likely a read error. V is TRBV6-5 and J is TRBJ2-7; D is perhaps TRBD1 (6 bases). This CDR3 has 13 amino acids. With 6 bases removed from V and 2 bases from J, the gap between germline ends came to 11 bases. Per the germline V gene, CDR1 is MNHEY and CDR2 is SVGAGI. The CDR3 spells CASSEDSPYEQYS. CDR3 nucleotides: TGTGCCAGCAGCGAGGACAGTCCCTACGAGCAGTACTCC.

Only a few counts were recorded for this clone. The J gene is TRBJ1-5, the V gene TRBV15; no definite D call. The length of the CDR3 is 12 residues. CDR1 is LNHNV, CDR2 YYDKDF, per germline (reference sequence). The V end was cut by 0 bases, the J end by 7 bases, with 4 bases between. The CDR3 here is CATSRDQQPQHF. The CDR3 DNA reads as TGTGCCACCAGCAGAGATCAACAGCCCCAGCATTTT.

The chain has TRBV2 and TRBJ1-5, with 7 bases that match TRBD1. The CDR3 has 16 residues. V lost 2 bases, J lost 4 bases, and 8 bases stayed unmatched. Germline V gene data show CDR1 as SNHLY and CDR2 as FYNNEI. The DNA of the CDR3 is TGTGCCAGCAGTGAATCAGGGGGTAGGAGAAATCAGCCCCAGCATTTT. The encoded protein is CASSESGGRRNQPQHF.